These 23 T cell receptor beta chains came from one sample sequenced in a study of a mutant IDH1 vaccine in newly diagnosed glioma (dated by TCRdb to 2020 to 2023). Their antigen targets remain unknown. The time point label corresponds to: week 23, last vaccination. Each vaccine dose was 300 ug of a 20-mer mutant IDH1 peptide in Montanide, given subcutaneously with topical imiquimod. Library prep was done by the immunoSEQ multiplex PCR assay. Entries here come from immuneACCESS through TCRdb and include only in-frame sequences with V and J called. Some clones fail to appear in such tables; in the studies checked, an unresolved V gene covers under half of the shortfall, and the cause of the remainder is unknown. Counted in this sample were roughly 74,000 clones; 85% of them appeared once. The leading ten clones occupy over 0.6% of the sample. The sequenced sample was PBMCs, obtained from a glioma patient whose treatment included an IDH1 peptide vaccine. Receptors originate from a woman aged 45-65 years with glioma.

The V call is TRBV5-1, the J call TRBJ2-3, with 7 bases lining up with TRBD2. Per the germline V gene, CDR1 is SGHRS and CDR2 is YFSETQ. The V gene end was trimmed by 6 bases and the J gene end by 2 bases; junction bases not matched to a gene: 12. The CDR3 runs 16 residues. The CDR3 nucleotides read TGCGCCAGCATCGACCCGGCGGGGGAGAACACAGATACGCAGTATTTT. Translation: CASIDPAGENTDTQYF.

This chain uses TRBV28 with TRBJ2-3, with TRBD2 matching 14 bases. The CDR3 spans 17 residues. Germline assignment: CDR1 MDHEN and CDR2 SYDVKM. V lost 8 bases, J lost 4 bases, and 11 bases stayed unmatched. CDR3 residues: CASQGRLAGGRSDTQYF. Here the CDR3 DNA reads TGTGCCAGCCAAGGGAGACTAGCGGGAGGGAGGTCAGATACGCAGTATTTT.

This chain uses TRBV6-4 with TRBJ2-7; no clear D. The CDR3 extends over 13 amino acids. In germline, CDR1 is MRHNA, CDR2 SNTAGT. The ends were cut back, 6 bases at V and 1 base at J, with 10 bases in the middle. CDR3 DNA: TGTGCCAGCAGCCCCAACCCATCCTACGAGCAGTACTTC. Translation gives CASSPNPSYEQYF.

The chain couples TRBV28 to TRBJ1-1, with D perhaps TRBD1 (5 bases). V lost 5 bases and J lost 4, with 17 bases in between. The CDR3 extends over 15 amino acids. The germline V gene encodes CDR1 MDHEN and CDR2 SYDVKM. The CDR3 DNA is TGTGCCAGCAGTCCCCGACAGTTGGTCGGCACTGAAGCTTTCTTT. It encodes CASSPRQLVGTEAFF. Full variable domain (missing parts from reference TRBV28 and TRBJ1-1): DVKVTQSSRYLVKRTGEKVFLECVQDMDHENMFWYRQDPGLGLRLIYFSYDVKMKEKGDIPEGYSVSREKKERFSLILESASTNQTSMYLCASSPRQLVGTEAFFGQGTRLTVV.

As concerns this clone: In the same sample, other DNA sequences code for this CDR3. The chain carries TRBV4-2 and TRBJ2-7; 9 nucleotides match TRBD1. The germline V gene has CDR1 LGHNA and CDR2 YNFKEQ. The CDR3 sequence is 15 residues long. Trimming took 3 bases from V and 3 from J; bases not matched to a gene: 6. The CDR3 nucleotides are TGTGCCAGCAGCCAGGATCCGACAGGGGGCTACGAGCAGTACTTC. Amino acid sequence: CASSQDPTGGYEQYF.

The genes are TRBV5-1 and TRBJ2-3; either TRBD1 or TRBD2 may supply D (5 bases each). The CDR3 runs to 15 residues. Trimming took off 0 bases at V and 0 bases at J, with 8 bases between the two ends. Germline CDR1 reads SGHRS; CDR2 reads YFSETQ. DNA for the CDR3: TGCGCCAGCAGCTTGGGGGGACCTAGCACAGATACGCAGTATTTT. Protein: CASSLGGPSTDTQYF.

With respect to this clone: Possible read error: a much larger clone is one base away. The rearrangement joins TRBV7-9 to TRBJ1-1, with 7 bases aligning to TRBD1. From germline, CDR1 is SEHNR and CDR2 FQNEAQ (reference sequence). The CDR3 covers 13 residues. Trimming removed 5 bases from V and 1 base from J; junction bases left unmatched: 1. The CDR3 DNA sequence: TGTGCCAGCAGCCGACAGGGGAACACTGAAGCTTTCTTT. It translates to CASSRQGNTEAFF.

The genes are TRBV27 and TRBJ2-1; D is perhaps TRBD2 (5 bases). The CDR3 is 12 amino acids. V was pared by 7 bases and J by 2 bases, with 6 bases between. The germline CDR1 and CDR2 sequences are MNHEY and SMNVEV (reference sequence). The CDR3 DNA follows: TGTGCCAGCAAAGCGGCCTACAATGAGCAGTTCTTC. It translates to CASKAAYNEQFF.

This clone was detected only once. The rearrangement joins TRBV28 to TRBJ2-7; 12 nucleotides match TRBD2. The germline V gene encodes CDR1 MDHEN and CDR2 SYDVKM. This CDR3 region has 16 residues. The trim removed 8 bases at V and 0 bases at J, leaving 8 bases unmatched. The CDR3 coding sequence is TGTGCCAGCGAACTTTCGGGACTAGCGGGCTCCTACGAGCAGTACTTC. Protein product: CASELSGLAGSYEQYF.

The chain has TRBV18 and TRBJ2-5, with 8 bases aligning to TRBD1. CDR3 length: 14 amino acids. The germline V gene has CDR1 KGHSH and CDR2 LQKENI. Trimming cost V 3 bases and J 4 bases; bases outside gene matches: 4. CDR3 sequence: CASSPQDRVETQYF. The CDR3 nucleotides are TGTGCCAGCTCACCTCAGGACAGGGTAGAGACCCAGTACTTC.

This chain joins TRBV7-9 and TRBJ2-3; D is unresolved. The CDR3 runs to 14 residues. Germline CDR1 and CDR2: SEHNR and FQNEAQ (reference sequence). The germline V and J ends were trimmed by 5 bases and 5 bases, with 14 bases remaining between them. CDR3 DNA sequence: TGTGCCAGCAGCCCCAGAGCGCGTAGAGATACGCAGTATTTT. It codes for CASSPRARRDTQYF.

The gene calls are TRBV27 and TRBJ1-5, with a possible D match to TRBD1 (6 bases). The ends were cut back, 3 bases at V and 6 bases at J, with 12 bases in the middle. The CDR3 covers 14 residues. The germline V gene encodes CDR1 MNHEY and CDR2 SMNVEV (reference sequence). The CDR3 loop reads CASSFRGATQPQHF. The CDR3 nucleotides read TGTGCCAGCAGTTTCAGGGGAGCGACTCAGCCCCAGCATTTT.

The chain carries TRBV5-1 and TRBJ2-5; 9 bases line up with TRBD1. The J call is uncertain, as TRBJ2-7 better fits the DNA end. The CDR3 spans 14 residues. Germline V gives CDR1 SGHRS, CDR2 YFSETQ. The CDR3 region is CASSSGQGINEQYF. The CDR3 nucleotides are TGCGCCAGCAGCTCCGGACAGGGGATCAACGAGCAGTACTTC.

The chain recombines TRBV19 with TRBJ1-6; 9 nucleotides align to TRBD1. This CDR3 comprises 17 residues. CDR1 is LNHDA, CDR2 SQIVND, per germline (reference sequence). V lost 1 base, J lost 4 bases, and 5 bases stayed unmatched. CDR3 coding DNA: TGTGCCAGTAGTATAGGTCTAGGACAGGGGTATAATTCACCCCTCCACTTT. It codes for CASSIGLGQGYNSPLHF.

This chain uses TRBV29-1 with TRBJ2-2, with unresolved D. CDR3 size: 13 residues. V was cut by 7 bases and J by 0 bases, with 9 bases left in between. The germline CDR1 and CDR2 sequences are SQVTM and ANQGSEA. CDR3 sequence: CSALEANTGELFF. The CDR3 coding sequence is TGCAGCGCTTTAGAGGCGAACACCGGGGAGCTGTTTTTT.

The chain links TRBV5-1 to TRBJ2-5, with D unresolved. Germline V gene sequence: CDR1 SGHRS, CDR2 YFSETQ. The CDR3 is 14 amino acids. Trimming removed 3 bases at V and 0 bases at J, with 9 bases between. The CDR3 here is CASSSFSYQETQYF. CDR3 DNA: TGCGCCAGCAGCTCCTTTAGTTACCAAGAGACCCAGTACTTC.

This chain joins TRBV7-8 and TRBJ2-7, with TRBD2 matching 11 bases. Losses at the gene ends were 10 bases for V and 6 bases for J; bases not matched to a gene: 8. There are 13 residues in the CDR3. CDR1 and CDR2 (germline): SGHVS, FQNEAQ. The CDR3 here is CATCRLAGGEQYF. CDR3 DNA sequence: TGTGCCACCTGTAGGCTAGCGGGAGGCGAGCAGTACTTC.

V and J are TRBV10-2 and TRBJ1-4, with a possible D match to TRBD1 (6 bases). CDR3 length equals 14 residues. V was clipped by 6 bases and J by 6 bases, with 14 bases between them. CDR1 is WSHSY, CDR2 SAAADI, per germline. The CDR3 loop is CASSIQGWDEKLFF. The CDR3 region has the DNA TGCGCCAGCAGCATACAGGGTTGGGATGAAAAACTGTTTTTT.

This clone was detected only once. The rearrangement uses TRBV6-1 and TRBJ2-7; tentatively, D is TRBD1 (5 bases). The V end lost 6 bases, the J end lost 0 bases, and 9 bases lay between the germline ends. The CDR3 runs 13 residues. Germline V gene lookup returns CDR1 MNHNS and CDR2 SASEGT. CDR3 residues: CASSLGDSYEQYF. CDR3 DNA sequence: TGTGCCAGCAGCCTAGGGGACTCCTACGAGCAGTACTTC.

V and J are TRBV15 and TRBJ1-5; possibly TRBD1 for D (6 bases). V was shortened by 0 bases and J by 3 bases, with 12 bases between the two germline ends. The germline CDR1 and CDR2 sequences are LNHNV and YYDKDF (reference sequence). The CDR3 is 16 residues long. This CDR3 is CATSREGGALNQPQHF. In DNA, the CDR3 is TGTGCCACCAGCAGAGAAGGGGGGGCACTCAATCAGCCCCAGCATTTT.

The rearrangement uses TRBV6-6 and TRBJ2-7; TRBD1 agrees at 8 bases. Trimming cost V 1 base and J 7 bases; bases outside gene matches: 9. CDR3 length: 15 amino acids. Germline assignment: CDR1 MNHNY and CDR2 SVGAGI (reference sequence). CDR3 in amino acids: CASSYYMAGGWEQYF. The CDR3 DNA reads TGTGCCAGCAGTTACTATATGGCAGGGGGCTGGGAGCAGTACTTC.

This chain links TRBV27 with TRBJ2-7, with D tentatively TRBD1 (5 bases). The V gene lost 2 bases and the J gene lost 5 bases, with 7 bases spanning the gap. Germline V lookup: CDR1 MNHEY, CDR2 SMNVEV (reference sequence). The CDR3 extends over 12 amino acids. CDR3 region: CASSLIGDEQYF. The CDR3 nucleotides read TGTGCCAGCAGTTTAATAGGGGACGAGCAGTACTTC.

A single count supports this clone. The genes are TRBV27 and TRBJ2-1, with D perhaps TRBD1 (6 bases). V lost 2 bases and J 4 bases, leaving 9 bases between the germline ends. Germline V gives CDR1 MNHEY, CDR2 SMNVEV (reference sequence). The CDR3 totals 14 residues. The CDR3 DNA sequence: TGTGCCAGCAGTTTAGGGGGCTCGTACAATGAGCAGTTCTTC. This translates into CASSLGGSYNEQFF.